A single sample is the source of the 9 T cell receptor beta chains below, sequenced in a study of OX40 agonist ivuxolimab in advanced cancers. The method was immunoSEQ multiplex PCR; TCRdb's version includes in-frame clones alone and lacks a portion of them. Of around 81,000 clones in the sample, 88% are singletons; the top ten hold roughly 0.98%. Sequenced material: CD4+ or CD8+ T cells sorted from blood, taken in a trial of the OX40 agonist ivuxolimab. These TCRs come from an adult with an advanced solid tumor such as melanoma, head and neck, liver or kidney cancer.

The rearrangement uses TRBV11-3 and TRBJ2-1; D is perhaps TRBD2 (5 bases). The germline V and J ends were trimmed by 2 bases and 7 bases, with 6 bases remaining between them. CDR1 SGHNT and CDR2 YENEEA come from the germline V gene. CDR3 length: 12 amino acids. DNA of the CDR3: TGTGCCAGCAGCTTATCGGGGAATGAGCAGTTCTTC. This translates into CASSLSGNEQFF.

The rearrangement links TRBV27 to TRBJ2-3, with a weak D call TRBD2 (6 bases). V lost 2 bases to trimming and J lost 3 bases, with 12 bases between them. The length of the CDR3 is 15 residues. Germline V gives CDR1 MNHEY, CDR2 SMNVEV (reference sequence). This chain's CDR3 is CASSLRGLGTDTQYF. The CDR3 bases are TGTGCCAGCAGTTTACGGGGGTTAGGGACAGATACGCAGTATTTT.

V and J are TRBV2 and TRBJ1-1; D is unclear. Per germline, CDR1 SNHLY and CDR2 FYNNEI. V lost 11 bases to trimming and J lost 1 base, with 17 bases between them. The CDR3 is 14 amino acids. The CDR3 loop is CASHRRGENTEAFF. The CDR3 DNA sequence: TGTGCCTCCCATCGACGGGGAGAGAACACTGAAGCTTTCTTT. Supplemented by reference TRBV2 and TRBJ1-1, the full variable domain reads EPEVTQTPSHQVTQMGQEVILRCVPISNHLYFYWYRQILGQKVEFLVSFYNNEISEKSEIFDDQFSVERPDGSNFTLKIRSTKLEDSAMYFCASHRRGENTEAFFGQGTRLTVV.

The genes are TRBV4-1 and TRBJ2-1; tentatively, D is TRBD2 (6 bases). V shed 2 bases and J shed 4 bases, with 12 bases lying between them. Germline-derived CDR1 and CDR2 are MGHRA and YSYEKL. The CDR3 has 15 residues. CDR3 region: CASSQLGLRYNEQFF. DNA of the CDR3: TGCGCCAGCAGCCAACTTGGACTACGGTACAATGAGCAGTTCTTC.

V and J are TRBV2 and TRBJ2-1; D might be TRBD1 (6 bases). This CDR3 has 16 amino acids. Germline values: CDR1 SNHLY, CDR2 FYNNEI. Trimming removed 6 bases from V and 4 bases from J, with 19 bases in between. The CDR3 nucleotides are TGTGCCAGCAGCAGGGACACCGGAATTCAATACAATGAGCAGTTCTTC. Protein product: CASSRDTGIQYNEQFF.

The V and J genes are TRBV19 and TRBJ2-1; tentatively, D is TRBD2 (5 bases). Trimming shortened V by 0 bases and J by 7 bases, and 16 bases separated the two germline ends. The CDR3 sequence is 16 residues long. CDR1 LNHDA and CDR2 SQIVND come from the germline V gene (reference sequence). CDR3 residues: CASSIDPQRRRNEQFF. The CDR3 nucleotides are TGTGCCAGTAGTATAGATCCCCAGCGGAGGCGGAATGAGCAGTTCTTC.

This chain joins TRBV7-9 and TRBJ1-2, with D hard to call. The germline V gene encodes CDR1 SEHNR and CDR2 FQNEAQ (reference sequence). The CDR3 is made up of 12 amino acids. Trimming pared 8 bases from V and 3 bases from J, leaving 10 bases between. The CDR3 is CASSYGDYGYTF. Written as DNA, the CDR3 is TGTGCCAGCTCCTATGGCGACTATGGCTACACCTTC.

The rearrangement joins TRBV9 to TRBJ2-7, with 14 bases identical to TRBD2. The CDR3 extends over 15 amino acids. Germline V gene sequence: CDR1 SGDLS, CDR2 YYNGEE. The trim removed 2 bases at V and 4 bases at J, leaving 2 bases unmatched. This chain's CDR3 is CASSVGLAGDYEQYF. The CDR3 DNA reads TGTGCCAGCAGCGTGGGACTAGCGGGAGATTACGAGCAGTACTTC.

This clone was observed a handful of times. The J gene is TRBJ2-7, the V gene TRBV5-1, with D perhaps matching TRBD1 or TRBD2 (5 bases each). Trimming left V 3 bases short and J 4 bases short, with 17 bases between. This CDR3 is 15 amino acids long. The V gene's germline CDR1 is SGHRS and CDR2 YFSETQ. The CDR3, as DNA: TGCGCCAGCAGCTGGGACCCAGGCGTTATGTACGAGCAGTACTTC. It yields the protein CASSWDPGVMYEQYF. Based on the CDR3 plus reference TRBV5-1 and TRBJ2-7, the full variable domain is KAGVTQTPRYLIKTRGQQVTLSCSPISGHRSVSWYQQTPGQGLQFLFEYFSETQRNKGNFPGRFSGRQFSNSRSEMNVSTLELGDSALYLCASSWDPGVMYEQYFGPGTRLTVT.